One and the same sample provided the 30 T cell receptor beta chains below, sequenced in a study of blood T cell repertoires in COVID-19. Profiled with immunoSEQ multiplex PCR; TCRdb holds only in-frame clones, not every one. The data contain some 230,000 clones, 70% to 90% of them singletons. The sample comprised peripheral blood. These receptors were collected from a man aged 45-65 years who had recovered from COVID-19.

This clone has a handful of counts. The gene calls are TRBV7-9 and TRBJ1-3; the D is unclear. CDR1 and CDR2 from the germline V gene are SEHNR and FQNEAQ (reference sequence). Trimming removed 5 bases at V and 0 bases at J, with 14 bases between. This CDR3 spans 16 amino acids. The CDR3, as DNA: TGTGCCAGCAGCCGAGCGGGCCCCGTCTCTGGAAACACCATATATTTT. Translating gives CASSRAGPVSGNTIYF.

V is TRBV5-4 and J is TRBJ1-4, with TRBD1 identical over 7 bases. Per the germline V gene, CDR1 is SGHNT and CDR2 is YYREEE (reference sequence). The V segment lost 4 bases and the J segment 5 bases; nucleotides outside the gene matches: 5. CDR3 size: 14 residues. The CDR3 DNA reads TGTGCCAGCAGCCGCGGACAGGAGAATGAAAAACTGTTTTTT. Translating gives CASSRGQENEKLFF.

The chain recombines TRBV30 with TRBJ1-1; the D gene is possibly TRBD1 (6 bases). This CDR3 spans 13 amino acids. Trimming shortened V by 5 bases and J by 1 base, and 11 bases separated the two germline ends. The germline V gene encodes CDR1 GTSNPN and CDR2 SVGIG (reference sequence). This CDR3 reads CAWGKQGNTEAFF. CDR3 DNA: TGTGCCTGGGGTAAACAGGGGAACACTGAAGCTTTCTTT.

The gene calls are TRBV2 and TRBJ2-2; 7 bases match TRBD1. V gave up 1 base and J gave up 2 bases; unmatched junction bases: 16. CDR3 length: 20 residues. Germline V gives CDR1 SNHLY, CDR2 FYNNEI. The CDR3 coding sequence is TGTGCCAGCAGTGAAGGCCCTGGGACAGCCCCAACCTTTAACACCGGGGAGCTGTTTTTT. Translation: CASSEGPGTAPTFNTGELFF. The full variable domain, rest sourced from reference TRBV2 and TRBJ2-2, is EPEVTQTPSHQVTQMGQEVILRCVPISNHLYFYWYRQILGQKVEFLVSFYNNEISEKSEIFDDQFSVERPDGSNFTLKIRSTKLEDSAMYFCASSEGPGTAPTFNTGELFFGEGSRLTVL.

J is TRBJ2-2 and V is TRBV12-3 or TRBV12-4; tentatively, D is TRBD1 (6 bases). This CDR3 is 13 amino acids long. The germline V and J ends were trimmed by 11 bases and 2 bases, with 12 bases remaining between them. CDR3 region: CAVQQGNTGELFF. The CDR3 nucleotides read TGTGCCGTACAACAGGGAAACACCGGGGAGCTGTTTTTT.

The chain carries TRBV27 and TRBJ1-1; D uncertain. V lost 8 bases to trimming and J lost 6 bases, with 31 bases between them. The CDR3 covers 18 residues. From germline, CDR1 is MNHEY and CDR2 SMNVEV (reference sequence). CDR3 sequence: CASGFLPISLELGAEAFF. CDR3 DNA: TGTGCCAGCGGATTCCTCCCGATATCGTTGGAGCTCGGGGCTGAAGCTTTCTTT.

V gene TRBV10-2 combines with J gene TRBJ2-5; 15 nucleotides align to TRBD2. Germline-derived CDR1 and CDR2 are WSHSY and SAAADI. CDR3 length equals 20 residues. J was trimmed by 4 bases and V by 3 bases; bases with no gene match: 15. This CDR3 reads CASSDDPWGLAGGGGETQYF. In DNA, the CDR3 is TGCGCCAGCAGTGACGACCCGTGGGGACTAGCGGGAGGTGGGGGAGAGACCCAGTACTTC.

The chain is built from TRBV19 and TRBJ1-3; D remains unclear. Germline lookup yields CDR1 LNHDA and CDR2 SQIVND (reference sequence). This CDR3 has 14 residues. Between the trimmed V and J ends, which lost 5 bases and 2 bases, there was a span of 10 bases. The CDR3 region is CASSVVTTGNTIYF. DNA of the CDR3: TGTGCCAGTAGTGTGGTGACAACTGGAAACACCATATATTTT.

This chain connects TRBV19 to TRBJ2-2; TRBD2 might be the D (6 bases). CDR1 LNHDA and CDR2 SQIVND come from the germline V gene (reference sequence). Between the trimmed V and J ends, which lost 5 bases and 1 base, there was a span of 8 bases. The CDR3 is made up of 14 amino acids. CDR3 region: CASSLARNTGELFF. The CDR3 nucleotides are TGTGCCAGTAGTCTAGCGCGGAACACCGGGGAGCTGTTTTTT. Variable domain in full (rest from reference TRBV19 and TRBJ2-2): DGGITQSPKYLFRKEGQNVTLSCEQNLNHDAMYWYRQDPGQGLRLIYYSQIVNDFQKGDIAEGYSVSREKKESFPLTVTSAQKNPTAFYLCASSLARNTGELFFGEGSRLTVL.

The V call is TRBV24-1, the J call TRBJ2-2; 8 positions agree with TRBD1. The CDR3 consists of 16 residues. Germline values: CDR1 KGHDR, CDR2 SFDVKD. Trimming at V came to 6 bases and at J to 6 bases, leaving 11 bases not matched to a gene. CDR3 sequence reads: CATSQGQGIYPGELFF. In DNA form, the CDR3 reads TGTGCCACCAGTCAAGGACAGGGTATTTATCCCGGGGAGCTGTTTTTT.

In this sample, this clone turned up a few times. V is TRBV6-5 and J is TRBJ1-5; 9 bases align to TRBD1. Germline V gene data show CDR1 as MNHEY and CDR2 as SVGAGI. This CDR3 region has 15 residues. V shed 7 bases and J 5 bases; nucleotides not matched to a gene: 9. In DNA, the CDR3 is TGTGCCAGCACCCAAATGGACAGGGGATATCAGCCCCAGCATTTT. As protein: CASTQMDRGYQPQHF.

The rearrangement links TRBV19 to TRBJ1-2, with a possible D match to TRBD1 (5 bases). The germline V and J ends were trimmed by 5 bases and 4 bases, with 14 bases remaining between them. CDR1 is LNHDA, CDR2 SQIVND, per germline (reference sequence). This CDR3 has 14 amino acids. The CDR3 sequence: CASSESRAGYGYTF. The CDR3 DNA sequence: TGTGCCAGTAGTGAGTCCAGGGCCGGCTATGGCTACACCTTC.

The rearrangement links TRBV2 to TRBJ2-7; 9 nucleotides line up with TRBD2. V lost 3 bases and J lost 2; bases outside the gene matches: 2. Germline V gives CDR1 SNHLY, CDR2 FYNNEI. The CDR3 extends over 14 amino acids. DNA of the CDR3: TGTGCCAGCAGTGATAGCGGGAGAACCTACGAGCAGTACTTC. Translation: CASSDSGRTYEQYF.

The rearrangement joins TRBV3-1 (or the pseudogene TRBV3-2) to TRBJ2-7, with 12 positions matching TRBD2. The J segment lost 0 bases and the V segment lost 0 bases, leaving 9 bases of the junction unmatched. CDR3 length: 19 residues. The germline gives CDR1 LGHDT, CDR2 YNNKEL (reference sequence). CDR3 DNA: TGTGCCAGCAGCCAAGACGCCGGGACTAGCGGGTCAAGCTCCTACGAGCAGTACTTC. It encodes CASSQDAGTSGSSSYEQYF.

The CDR3 bases are TGCGCCAGCAGCTTGGGCGCCTACGAGCAGTACTTC. Amino acids: CASSLGAYEQYF. The genes are TRBV5-1 and TRBJ2-7; D unresolved. V shed 0 bases and J shed 2 bases, with 3 bases lying between them. Germline V lookup: CDR1 SGHRS, CDR2 YFSETQ. This CDR3 has 12 amino acids.

The chain joins TRBV4-2 to TRBJ2-1, with D perhaps TRBD1 (5 bases). The V and J ends lost 1 base and 4 bases respectively, with 8 bases between them. CDR1 and CDR2 (germline): LGHNA, YNFKEQ. This CDR3 has 14 residues. For the CDR3, the DNA is TGTGCCAGCAGCCAAGGGGGCAGTTACAATGAGCAGTTCTTC. Encoded protein: CASSQGGSYNEQFF.

The V call is TRBV6-5, the J call TRBJ2-7, with TRBD2 matching over 7 bases. J gave up 9 bases and V 0 bases, and 8 bases lay outside the gene matches. The CDR3 sequence is 14 residues long. CDR1 and CDR2 (germline): MNHEY, SVGAGI. DNA for the CDR3: TGTGCCAGCAGTTACTCGGTGTCGGGAGGAGGGCAGTACTTC. This codes for CASSYSVSGGGQYF.

The chain joins TRBV30 to TRBJ1-1, with D tentatively TRBD1 (6 bases). V was cut by 6 bases and J by 4 bases, with 15 bases left in between. Germline CDR1 and CDR2: GTSNPN and SVGIG (reference sequence). The CDR3 is 13 residues long. The CDR3 DNA follows: TGTGCCTGCCGTAGAAGAGGGGGCACTGAAGCTTTCTTT. Translating gives CACRRRGGTEAFF.

This chain joins TRBV5-8 and TRBJ2-7; D is perhaps TRBD1 (6 bases). Trimming cost V 4 bases and J 5 bases, with 19 bases left between them. This CDR3 spans 15 amino acids. Germline CDR1 reads SGHTS; CDR2 reads YDEGEE. The CDR3 region is CASSVGTRLGDEQYF. CDR3 coding DNA: TGTGCCAGCAGCGTCGGGACACGGTTAGGGGACGAGCAGTACTTC.

V and J are TRBV19 and TRBJ2-2; 7 nucleotides align to TRBD2. The CDR3 has 17 amino acids. Germline V gives CDR1 LNHDA, CDR2 SQIVND (reference sequence). Trimming removed 5 bases from V and 4 bases from J; junction bases left unmatched: 13. CDR3 in DNA: TGTGCCAGTAGTCCCCGCCTCACTAGCGTTAGCACCGGGGAGCTGTTTTTT. As protein: CASSPRLTSVSTGELFF. Using reference TRBV19 and TRBJ2-2 for the parts outside the CDR3, the full variable domain is DGGITQSPKYLFRKEGQNVTLSCEQNLNHDAMYWYRQDPGQGLRLIYYSQIVNDFQKGDIAEGYSVSREKKESFPLTVTSAQKNPTAFYLCASSPRLTSVSTGELFFGEGSRLTVL.

The rearrangement uses TRBV6-1 and TRBJ1-1; TRBD1 aligns across 8 bases. There are 18 residues in the CDR3. J was trimmed by 8 bases and V by 1 base; bases with no gene match: 18. Per germline, CDR1 MNHNS and CDR2 SASEGT. Written as DNA, the CDR3 is TGTGCCAGCAGTGAAGGTTATTCGCCTAGGACAGGGTTTGACGAAGCTTTCTTT. Translation gives CASSEGYSPRTGFDEAFF.

The chain combines TRBV6-2 or TRBV6-3 with TRBJ2-1; 9 nucleotides align to TRBD2. Germline trimming cut 2 bases from V and 4 bases from J; bases unmatched to any gene: 3. The CDR3 consists of 15 residues. Germline V lookup: CDR1 MNHEY, CDR2 SVGEGT. In DNA form, the CDR3 reads TGTGCCAGCAGTTACGGGCTAGCGGGGTACAATGAGCAGTTCTTC. Encoded protein: CASSYGLAGYNEQFF.

This chain joins TRBV19 and TRBJ2-3; TRBD1 aligns across 8 bases. CDR3 length equals 15 residues. Trimming at V came to 6 bases and at J to 4 bases, leaving 9 bases not matched to a gene. Germline-derived CDR1 and CDR2 are LNHDA and SQIVND (reference sequence). The CDR3 DNA sequence: TGTGCCAGTAGCGTGGGGGACAGGCTTGCAGATACGCAGTATTTT. Translating it yields CASSVGDRLADTQYF.

The chain has TRBV28 and TRBJ1-5, with 7 positions matching TRBD1. The germline V gene has CDR1 MDHEN and CDR2 SYDVKM. J gave up 5 bases and V 7 bases, and 5 bases lay outside the gene matches. The CDR3 spans 13 residues. Here the CDR3 reads CASMETGYQPQHF. CDR3 DNA sequence: TGTGCCAGCATGGAGACAGGGTATCAGCCCCAGCATTTT.

The chain links TRBV5-8 to TRBJ2-7, with 8 bases matching TRBD1. The germline CDR1 and CDR2 sequences are SGHTS and YDEGEE. This CDR3 spans 15 amino acids. With V trimmed by 2 bases and J by 1 base, 5 bases remained unmatched. The CDR3 loop reads CASSLRDRPSYEQYF. The CDR3 region has the DNA TGTGCCAGCAGCTTACGGGACAGGCCTTCCTACGAGCAGTACTTC.

This sequence joins TRBV7-2 and TRBJ2-1; 9 bases map to TRBD2. Germline CDR1 SGHTA, CDR2 FQGNSA. V was pared by 3 bases and J by 6 bases, with 6 bases of the junction left unmatched. This CDR3 comprises 15 residues. Here the CDR3 reads CASSLDPGLANEQFF. Here the CDR3 DNA reads TGTGCCAGCAGCTTGGACCCGGGACTAGCCAATGAGCAGTTCTTC. Based on the CDR3 plus reference TRBV7-2 and TRBJ2-1, the full variable domain is GAGVSQSPSNKVTEKGKDVELRCDPISGHTALYWYRQSLGQGLEFLIYFQGNSAPDKSGLPSDRFSAERTGGSVSTLTIQRTQQEDSAVYLCASSLDPGLANEQFFGPGTRLTVL.

The chain is built from TRBV10-3 and TRBJ2-3, with 10 bases matching TRBD2. With 9 bases clipped from V and 6 bases from J, the junction kept 6 bases outside the gene matches. CDR1 is ENHRY, CDR2 SYGVKD, per germline. The length of the CDR3 is 13 residues. CDR3 in amino acids: CAMTSGSGDTQYF. The CDR3, as DNA: TGTGCCATGACTAGCGGGTCTGGGGATACGCAGTATTTT.

This chain connects TRBV25-1 to TRBJ1-1, with TRBD1 identical over 8 bases. The CDR3 spans 14 residues. Losses at the gene ends were 4 bases for V and 4 bases for J; bases not matched to a gene: 5. CDR1 and CDR2 from the germline V gene are MGHDK and SYGVNS. The DNA for the CDR3 is TGTGCCAGCAGTGTTACAGGGGGTGTCACTGAAGCTTTCTTT. It translates to CASSVTGGVTEAFF.

The rearrangement uses TRBV3-1 (or the pseudogene TRBV3-2) and TRBJ1-4; 9 nucleotides match TRBD1. The CDR3 runs 15 residues. V lost 4 bases and J lost 7; bases outside the gene matches: 7. Germline lookup yields CDR1 LGHDT and CDR2 YNNKEL (reference sequence). The CDR3, as DNA: TGTGCCAGCAGCCCGGGACAGGGCGGCGGTGAAAAACTGTTTTTT. As protein: CASSPGQGGGEKLFF.

This clone was seen once. In DNA form, the CDR3 reads TGTGCCAGCAGCCTCAGGTTTTCCAGTTCCTATAATTCACCCCTCCACTTT. The encoded protein is CASSLRFSSSYNSPLHF. The chain recombines TRBV28 with TRBJ1-6, with no clear D. Germline CDR1 and CDR2: MDHEN and SYDVKM. This CDR3 is 17 amino acids long. V dropped 6 bases and J dropped 1 base, with 16 bases sitting between them.